Listed here are 22 T cell receptor beta chains from one sample, sequenced in a study of blood T cell repertoires in COVID-19. Some clones are missing from TCRdb's copy, which holds only in-frame ones; the method was immunoSEQ multiplex PCR. Of 88,000 or so clones detected, around 90% appear once; the ten largest clones hold approximately 2.4%. The sample taken for sequencing was peripheral blood. Receptors originate from a man aged 50 or older with acute or convalescent COVID-19.

This clone was seen more than once but under ten times. The J gene is TRBJ1-1, the V gene TRBV2; D gene unclear. Germline V gives CDR1 SNHLY, CDR2 FYNNEI. This CDR3 comprises 13 residues. V lost 4 bases to trimming and J lost 4 bases, with 10 bases between them. The CDR3 nucleotides are TGTGCCAGCAGTGCAACCCAGGCCACTGAAGCTTTCTTT. Protein sequence: CASSATQATEAFF.

This clone was picked up one time. The chain is built from TRBV11-3 and TRBJ2-2; no firm D call. The CDR3 runs to 13 residues. CDR1 and CDR2 from the germline V gene are SGHNT and YENEEA. The V end lost 2 bases, the J end lost 7 bases, and 8 bases lay between the germline ends. DNA for the CDR3: TGTGCCAGCAGCTTATTACTTGGCGGGGAGCTGTTTTTT. Translated, it gives CASSLLLGGELFF.

The chain uses TRBV28 and TRBJ1-6, with a weak D call TRBD1 (6 bases). The CDR3 is 15 amino acids. The germline V gene has CDR1 MDHEN and CDR2 SYDVKM. The V end lost 4 bases, the J end lost 6 bases, and 13 bases lay between the germline ends. CDR3 sequence (DNA): TGTGCCAGCAGTTCCACAGGGAGAGGTAATTCACCCCTCCACTTT. Its translation: CASSSTGRGNSPLHF.

This rearrangement joins TRBV30 to TRBJ1-1; tentatively, D is TRBD1 (5 bases). Germline V CDR1 and CDR2: GTSNPN, SVGIG (reference sequence). CDR3 length equals 14 residues. The V gene lost 4 bases and the J gene lost 2 bases, with 14 bases spanning the gap. The CDR3 DNA follows: TGTGCCTGGACCTTCTCCAGGGAAAACACTGAAGCTTTCTTT. Protein sequence: CAWTFSRENTEAFF.

The chain joins TRBV7-9 to TRBJ1-2; maybe TRBD1 (6 bases). This CDR3 is 12 amino acids long. Germline V lookup: CDR1 SEHNR, CDR2 FQNEAQ (reference sequence). Between the trimmed V and J ends, which lost 11 bases and 8 bases, there was a span of 18 bases. The CDR3 DNA sequence: TGTGCCGGCGTTGAGACAGGAAAGGGCTACACCTTC. Protein: CAGVETGKGYTF.

This chain connects TRBV7-2 to TRBJ1-5; D is undetermined. Trimming shortened V by 3 bases and J by 1 base, and 4 bases separated the two germline ends. Germline CDR1 reads SGHTA; CDR2 reads FQGNSA. The CDR3 sequence is 13 residues long. The CDR3, as DNA: TGTGCCAGCAGCTTCGGGAGCAATCAGCCCCAGCATTTT. This sequence encodes CASSFGSNQPQHF.

This clone appeared a single time. The V call is TRBV6-6, the J call TRBJ1-6; D is perhaps TRBD1 (5 bases). V dropped 7 bases and J dropped 4 bases, with 11 bases sitting between them. CDR1 and CDR2 from the germline V gene are MNHNY and SVGAGI (reference sequence). The CDR3 covers 14 residues. CDR3 bases: TGTGCCAGCACCGACAGTCTGTATAATTCACCCCTCCACTTT. The encoded protein is CASTDSLYNSPLHF.

The chain recombines TRBV5-5 with TRBJ2-5; 9 bases map to TRBD1. CDR1 and CDR2 from the germline V gene are SGHKS and YYEKEE (reference sequence). This CDR3 spans 16 amino acids. After removal of 4 bases from V and 3 bases from J, the junction contained 10 bases not matched to a gene. CDR3 coding DNA: TGTGCCAGCAGCCTAGCCTGGGACAGGGCGGAAGAGACCCAGTACTTC. It translates to CASSLAWDRAEETQYF.

This chain uses TRBV28 with TRBJ1-2; D may be TRBD1 (6 bases). V lost 6 bases and J 8 bases, leaving 19 bases between the germline ends. The CDR3 runs to 14 residues. Per the germline V gene, CDR1 is MDHEN and CDR2 is SYDVKM. The CDR3, as DNA: TGTGCCAGCAGGGCCAATGGGGGCGCCGGAGGCTACACCTTC. It codes for CASRANGGAGGYTF.

The chain employs TRBV7-7 and TRBJ2-3; perhaps TRBD2 as D (5 bases). Germline CDR1 SSHAT, CDR2 FNYEAQ (reference sequence). V was clipped by 0 bases and J by 6 bases, with 7 bases between them. The CDR3 loop spans 13 amino acids. CDR3: CASSLAEADTQYF. Written as DNA, the CDR3 is TGTGCCAGCAGCTTAGCGGAGGCGGATACGCAGTATTTT.

The V gene is TRBV7-2, the J gene TRBJ2-3, with a weak D call TRBD2 (5 bases). Trimming took 5 bases from V and 6 from J, leaving 12 bases between them. The CDR3 is made up of 13 amino acids. The germline gives CDR1 SGHTA, CDR2 FQGNSA. CDR3 region: CASSPMWEDTQYF. CDR3 DNA sequence: TGTGCCAGCAGCCCTATGTGGGAGGATACGCAGTATTTT.

The J gene is TRBJ2-1, the V gene TRBV28; 13 bases fit TRBD2. CDR1 MDHEN and CDR2 SYDVKM come from the germline V gene. The V segment lost 6 bases and the J segment 4 bases; nucleotides outside the gene matches: 6. The CDR3 runs to 16 residues. The CDR3 loop is CASRPPGLAGYNEQFF. As DNA, the CDR3 is TGTGCCAGCAGGCCTCCGGGACTAGCGGGATACAATGAGCAGTTCTTC. The whole variable domain, filled in from reference TRBV28 and TRBJ2-1, reads DVKVTQSSRYLVKRTGEKVFLECVQDMDHENMFWYRQDPGLGLRLIYFSYDVKMKEKGDIPEGYSVSREKKERFSLILESASTNQTSMYLCASRPPGLAGYNEQFFGPGTRLTVL.

DNA for the CDR3: TGTGCCAGCAGCTCCATACTAGACTCCGAGCAGTACTTC. Translation gives CASSSILDSEQYF. The chain combines TRBV7-2 with TRBJ2-7, with D maybe TRBD2 (5 bases). Germline CDR1 reads SGHTA; CDR2 reads FQGNSA. V lost 4 bases to trimming and J lost 6 bases, with 13 bases between them. This CDR3 has 13 residues.

The rearrangement joins TRBV7-3 to TRBJ2-1; 8 bases are shared with TRBD1. The CDR3 is 16 residues long. Germline CDR1 is SGHTA and CDR2 is FQGTGA. With V trimmed by 5 bases and J by 8 bases, 14 bases remained unmatched. The CDR3 DNA sequence: TGTGCCAGCAGCCCCGGGACAGGTCCCCTGGTGGATGAGCAGTTCTTC. Protein product: CASSPGTGPLVDEQFF. Filled out from reference TRBV7-3 and TRBJ2-1, the complete variable domain reads GAGVSQTPSNKVTEKGKYVELRCDPISGHTALYWYRQSLGQGPEFLIYFQGTGAADDSGLPNDRFFAVRPEGSVSTLKIQRTERGDSAVYLCASSPGTGPLVDEQFFGPGTRLTVL.

This clone has just one count. This rearrangement joins TRBV2 to TRBJ2-1; maybe TRBD1 (6 bases). The V gene lost 2 bases and the J gene lost 7 bases, with 15 bases spanning the gap. This CDR3 spans 15 amino acids. From germline, CDR1 is SNHLY and CDR2 FYNNEI. CDR3 residues: CASSEWAGEINEQFF. CDR3 bases: TGTGCCAGCAGTGAATGGGCAGGGGAGATTAATGAGCAGTTCTTC.

The gene calls are TRBV10-3 and TRBJ1-1; tentatively, D is TRBD1 (6 bases). The CDR3 covers 13 residues. V lost 6 bases and J 3 bases, leaving 11 bases between the germline ends. In germline, CDR1 is ENHRY, CDR2 SYGVKD. CDR3 in DNA: TGTGCCATCAGCCGACAGGAAGACACTGAAGCTTTCTTT. Residues: CAISRQEDTEAFF.

The J gene is TRBJ2-5, the V gene TRBV11-2, with D maybe TRBD2 (6 bases). V was clipped by 5 bases and J by 4 bases, with 26 bases between them. The CDR3 has 18 residues. Germline V CDR1 and CDR2: SGHAT, FQNNGV. This CDR3 reads CASSPTGAGYGRGETQYF. For the CDR3, the DNA is TGTGCCAGCAGCCCAACAGGCGCGGGATATGGGCGAGGAGAGACCCAGTACTTC.

This sequence joins TRBV24-1 and TRBJ2-3; D is uncertain. CDR1 is KGHDR and CDR2 is SFDVKD in the germline V gene. V was trimmed by 4 bases and J by 2 bases, leaving 12 bases between them. This CDR3 is built from 15 residues. Written as DNA, the CDR3 is TGTGCCACCAGTGACAATTGGGCCTTCACAGATACGCAGTATTTT. Protein product: CATSDNWAFTDTQYF.

This chain uses TRBV7-9 with TRBJ2-2, with unresolved D. Per germline, CDR1 SEHNR and CDR2 FQNEAQ (reference sequence). V was pared by 0 bases and J by 1 base, with 9 bases between. This CDR3 contains 16 residues. CDR3 coding DNA: TGTGCCAGCAGCTTAGCTGTGACAAGGAACACCGGGGAGCTGTTTTTT. Translated: CASSLAVTRNTGELFF. The full variable domain, with the rest looked up from reference TRBV7-9 and TRBJ2-2, is DTGVSQNPRHKITKRGQNVTFRCDPISEHNRLYWYRQTLGQGPEFLTYFQNEAQLEKSRLLSDRFSAERPKGSFSTLEIQRTEQGDSAMYLCASSLAVTRNTGELFFGEGSRLTVL.

The V and J genes are TRBV3-1 (or the pseudogene TRBV3-2) and TRBJ2-3, with D maybe TRBD2 (5 bases). Trimming left V 4 bases short and J 2 bases short, with 10 bases between. Germline V lookup: CDR1 LGHDT, CDR2 YNNKEL (reference sequence). This CDR3 comprises 14 residues. CDR3 in DNA: TGTGCCAGCAGCCCCAAACTAGACACAGATACGCAGTATTTT. Residues: CASSPKLDTDTQYF.

The V gene is TRBV28, the J gene TRBJ1-4, with unresolved D. CDR3 length equals 14 residues. Trimming took 6 bases from V and 5 from J, leaving 13 bases between them. Germline CDR1 MDHEN, CDR2 SYDVKM. For the CDR3, the DNA is TGTGCCAGCAGCCCAAAAGAGCTGAATGAAAAACTGTTTTTT. Protein: CASSPKELNEKLFF.

This rearrangement joins TRBV12-3 or TRBV12-4 to TRBJ1-2; D is uncertain. CDR3 length: 12 amino acids. V was trimmed by 6 bases and J by 8 bases, leaving 13 bases between them. This CDR3 reads CASSQGGIGYTF. CDR3 coding DNA: TGTGCCAGCAGCCAAGGAGGGATCGGCTACACCTTC.